This T cell receptor beta chain is from a study of molecular identifiers for immune sequencing clone quantification. The bulk TCR libraries were made with methods described before and with listed TCR primers. TCRdb reprocessed the PCR reads with MiXCR, giving one entry per CDR3 protein. The sample shows approximately 590,000 distinct CDR3 sequences, 25% of them seen only once. V dropped 1 base and J dropped 4 bases, with 7 bases sitting between them. Germline V gene lookup returns CDR1 SGHVS and CDR2 FNYEAQ. CDR3 length: 14 residues. CD8+CD4-CCR7+CD45RA+ sorting gave the naive CD8 T cells. This clonotype turned up a few times. The antigen remains undetermined. Findings and limits, study-wide: Underestimation of highly expanded clone sizes could arise where identical TCR molecules share a barcode. Effector cells had over 98% of their molecules in clones above 20 RNA copies, while naive cells had under 1%.

The origin of this receptor is a human donor in good health. Some libraries in this study had Jurkat cell RNA spiked in. The chain is built from TRBV7-6 and TRBJ2-2; tentative D call: TRBD2 (5 bases). The sequenced sample consisted of naive CD8+ T cells from blood, with Jurkat cell RNA spiked in. Regarding subset: FACS-sorted CD8+CD4-CCR7+CD45RA+ naive T cells. The CDR3 sequence is CASSLGESTGELFF. Here the CDR3 DNA reads TGTGCCAGCAGCTTAGGGGAGAGCACCGGGGAGCTGTTTTTT.